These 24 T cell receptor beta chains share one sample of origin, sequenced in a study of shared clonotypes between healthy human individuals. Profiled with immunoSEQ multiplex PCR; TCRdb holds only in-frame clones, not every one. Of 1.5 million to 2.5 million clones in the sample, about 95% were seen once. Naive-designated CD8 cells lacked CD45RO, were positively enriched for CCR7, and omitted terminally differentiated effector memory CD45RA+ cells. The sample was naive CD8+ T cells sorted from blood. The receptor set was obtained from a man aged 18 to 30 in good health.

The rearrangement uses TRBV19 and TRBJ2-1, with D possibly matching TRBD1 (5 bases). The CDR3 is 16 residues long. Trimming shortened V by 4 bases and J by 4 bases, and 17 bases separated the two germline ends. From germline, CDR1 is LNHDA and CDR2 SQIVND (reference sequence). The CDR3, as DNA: TGTGCCAGTAGTACCTCTCCTTCGACAGTATACAATGAGCAGTTCTTC. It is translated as CASSTSPSTVYNEQFF.

CDR3 nucleotide sequence: TGTGCCTGGAGCGACTCACAGGGGCCAACGAATTCACCCCTCCACTTT. Residues: CAWSDSQGPTNSPLHF. The chain is built from TRBV30 and TRBJ1-6; TRBD1 aligns across 7 bases. Germline CDR1 is GTSNPN and CDR2 is SVGIG (reference sequence). Germline trimming cut 3 bases from V and 7 bases from J; bases unmatched to any gene: 12. The CDR3 sequence is 16 residues long.

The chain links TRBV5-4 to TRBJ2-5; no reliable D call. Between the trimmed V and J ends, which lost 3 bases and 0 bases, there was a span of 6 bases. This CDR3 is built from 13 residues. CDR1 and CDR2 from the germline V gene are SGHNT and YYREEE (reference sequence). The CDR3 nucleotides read TGTGCCAGCAGCTACTTTTACCAAGAGACCCAGTACTTC. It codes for CASSYFYQETQYF.

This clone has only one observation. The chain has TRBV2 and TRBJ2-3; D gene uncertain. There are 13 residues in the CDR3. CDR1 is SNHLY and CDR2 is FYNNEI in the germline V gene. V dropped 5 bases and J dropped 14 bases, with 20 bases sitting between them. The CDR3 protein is CASSPPNLDSAYF. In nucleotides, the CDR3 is TGTGCCAGCAGTCCCCCGAACTTAGACTCCGCGTATTTT.

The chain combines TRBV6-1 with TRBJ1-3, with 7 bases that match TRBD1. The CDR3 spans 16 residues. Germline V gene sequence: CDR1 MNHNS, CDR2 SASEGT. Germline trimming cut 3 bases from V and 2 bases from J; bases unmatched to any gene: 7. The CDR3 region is CASSEGGGSPGNTIYF. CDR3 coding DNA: TGTGCCAGCAGTGAGGGAGGGGGCTCCCCTGGAAACACCATATATTTT.

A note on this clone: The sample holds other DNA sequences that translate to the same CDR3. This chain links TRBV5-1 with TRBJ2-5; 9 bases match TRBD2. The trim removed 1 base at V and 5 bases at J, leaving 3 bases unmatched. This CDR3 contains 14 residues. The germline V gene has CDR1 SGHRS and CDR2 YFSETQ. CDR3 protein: CASSLSSGRETQYF. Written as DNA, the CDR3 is TGCGCCAGCAGCTTGTCCAGCGGGAGGGAGACCCAGTACTTC.

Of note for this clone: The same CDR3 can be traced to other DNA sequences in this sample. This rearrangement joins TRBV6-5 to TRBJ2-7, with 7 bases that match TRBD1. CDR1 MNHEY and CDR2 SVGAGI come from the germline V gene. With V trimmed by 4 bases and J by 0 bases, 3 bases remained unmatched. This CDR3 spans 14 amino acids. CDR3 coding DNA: TGTGCCAGCAGTTTGACAGGGAGCTCCTACGAGCAGTACTTC. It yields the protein CASSLTGSSYEQYF.

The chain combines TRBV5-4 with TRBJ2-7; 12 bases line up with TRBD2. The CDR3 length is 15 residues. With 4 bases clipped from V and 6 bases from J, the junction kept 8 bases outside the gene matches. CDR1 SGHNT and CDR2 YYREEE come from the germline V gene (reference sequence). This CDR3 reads CASSPRTSGTGEQYF. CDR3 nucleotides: TGTGCCAGCAGCCCGAGGACTAGCGGGACCGGCGAGCAGTACTTC.

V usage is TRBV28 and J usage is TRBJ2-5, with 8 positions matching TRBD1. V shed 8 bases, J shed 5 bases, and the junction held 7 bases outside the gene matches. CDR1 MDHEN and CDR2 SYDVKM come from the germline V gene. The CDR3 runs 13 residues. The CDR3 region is CASGLQGVETQYF. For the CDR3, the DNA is TGTGCCAGCGGCCTACAGGGGGTGGAGACCCAGTACTTC. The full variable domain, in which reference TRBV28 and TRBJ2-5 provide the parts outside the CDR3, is DVKVTQSSRYLVKRTGEKVFLECVQDMDHENMFWYRQDPGLGLRLIYFSYDVKMKEKGDIPEGYSVSREKKERFSLILESASTNQTSMYLCASGLQGVETQYFGPGTRLLVL.

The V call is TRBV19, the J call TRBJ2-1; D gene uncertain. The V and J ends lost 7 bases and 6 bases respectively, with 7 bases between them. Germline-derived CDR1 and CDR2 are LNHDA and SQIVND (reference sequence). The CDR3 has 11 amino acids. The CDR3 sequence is CASIGPNEQFF. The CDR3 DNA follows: TGTGCCAGTATCGGGCCCAATGAGCAGTTCTTC.

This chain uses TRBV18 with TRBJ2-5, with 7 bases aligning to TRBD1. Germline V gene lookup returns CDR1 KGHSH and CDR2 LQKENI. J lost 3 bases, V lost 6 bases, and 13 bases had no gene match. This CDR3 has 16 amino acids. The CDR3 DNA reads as TGTGCCAGCTCCCACTGGACGGGACAGCCTGAAGAGACCCAGTACTTC. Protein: CASSHWTGQPEETQYF.

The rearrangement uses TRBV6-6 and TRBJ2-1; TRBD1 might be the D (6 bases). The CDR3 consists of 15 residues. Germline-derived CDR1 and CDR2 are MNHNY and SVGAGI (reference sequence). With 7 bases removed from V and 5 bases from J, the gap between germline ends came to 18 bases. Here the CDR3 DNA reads TGTGCCAGCAATTATGACAGGCCCCACCACAATGAGCAGTTCTTC. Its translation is CASNYDRPHHNEQFF.

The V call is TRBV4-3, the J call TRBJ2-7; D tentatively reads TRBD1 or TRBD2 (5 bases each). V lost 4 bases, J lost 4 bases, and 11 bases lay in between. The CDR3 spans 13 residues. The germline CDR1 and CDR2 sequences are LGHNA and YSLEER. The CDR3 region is CASSLRDGYEQYF. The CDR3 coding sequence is TGCGCCAGCAGCCTAAGGGACGGGTACGAGCAGTACTTC.

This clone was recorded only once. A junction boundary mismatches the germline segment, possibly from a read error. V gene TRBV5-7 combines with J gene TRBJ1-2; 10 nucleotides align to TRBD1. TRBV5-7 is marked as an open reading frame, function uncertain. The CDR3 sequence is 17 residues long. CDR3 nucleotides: TGTGCCAGCAGAGGACCTTGGGGGACAGGGGTTTACTATGGCTGCACCTTC. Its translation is CASRGPWGTGVYYGCTF.

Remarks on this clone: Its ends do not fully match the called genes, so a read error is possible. The CDR3 here is CASGQQTGLSTDTQYF. As DNA, the CDR3 is TGTGCCAGCGGCCAACAGACAGGACTTTCGACAGATACGCAGTATTTT. J is TRBJ2-3 and V is TRBV14; D possibly corresponds to TRBD1 (6 bases). Germline assignment: CDR1 SGHDN and CDR2 FVKESK. This CDR3 is built from 16 residues.

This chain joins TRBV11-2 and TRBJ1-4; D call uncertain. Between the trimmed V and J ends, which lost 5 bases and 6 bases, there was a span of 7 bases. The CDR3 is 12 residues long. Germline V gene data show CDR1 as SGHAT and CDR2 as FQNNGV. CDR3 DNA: TGTGCCAGCAGCCTAGTACATGAAAAACTGTTTTTT. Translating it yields CASSLVHEKLFF.

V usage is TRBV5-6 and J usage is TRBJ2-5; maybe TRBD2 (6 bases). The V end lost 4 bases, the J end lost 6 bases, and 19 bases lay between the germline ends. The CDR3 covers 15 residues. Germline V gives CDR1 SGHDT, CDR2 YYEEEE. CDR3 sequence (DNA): TGTGCCAGCAGCCCCCGTGGAGGGGCCGCGAAGACCCAGTACTTC. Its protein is CASSPRGGAAKTQYF.

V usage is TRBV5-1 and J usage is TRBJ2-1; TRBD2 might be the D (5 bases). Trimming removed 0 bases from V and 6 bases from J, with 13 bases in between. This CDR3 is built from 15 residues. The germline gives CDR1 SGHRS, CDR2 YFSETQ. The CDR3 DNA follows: TGCGCCAGCAGCTTGGCCGACGCCGGAGGCAATGAGCAGTTCTTC. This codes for CASSLADAGGNEQFF.

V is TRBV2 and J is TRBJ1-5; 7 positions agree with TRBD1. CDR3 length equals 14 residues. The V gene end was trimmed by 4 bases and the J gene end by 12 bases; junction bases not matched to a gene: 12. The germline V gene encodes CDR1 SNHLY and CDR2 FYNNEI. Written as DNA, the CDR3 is TGTGCCAGCAGTGTCGGACAGGCCCATCAACTCCAGCATTTT. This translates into CASSVGQAHQLQHF. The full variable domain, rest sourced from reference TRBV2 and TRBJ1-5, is EPEVTQTPSHQVTQMGQEVILRCVPISNHLYFYWYRQILGQKVEFLVSFYNNEISEKSEIFDDQFSVERPDGSNFTLKIRSTKLEDSAMYFCASSVGQAHQLQHFGDGTRLSIL.

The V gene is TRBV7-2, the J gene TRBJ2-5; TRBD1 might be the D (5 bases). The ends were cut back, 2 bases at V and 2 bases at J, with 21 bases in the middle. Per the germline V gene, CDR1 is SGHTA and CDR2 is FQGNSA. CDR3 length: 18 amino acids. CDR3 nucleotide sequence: TGTGCCAGCAGCTTAAAGGTCTCAGCAGGGCCAACACAAGAGACCCAGTACTTC. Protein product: CASSLKVSAGPTQETQYF.

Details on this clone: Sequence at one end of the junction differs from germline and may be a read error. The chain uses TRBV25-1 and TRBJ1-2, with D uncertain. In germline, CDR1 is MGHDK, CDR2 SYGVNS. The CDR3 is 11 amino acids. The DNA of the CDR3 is TGTGCCAGCAGGCAAGGGTTGGTAATCGCCTTC. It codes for CASRQGLVIAF.

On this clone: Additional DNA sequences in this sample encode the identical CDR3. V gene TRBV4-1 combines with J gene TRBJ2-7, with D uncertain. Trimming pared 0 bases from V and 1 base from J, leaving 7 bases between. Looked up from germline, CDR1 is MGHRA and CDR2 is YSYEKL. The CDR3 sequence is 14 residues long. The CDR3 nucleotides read TGCGCCAGCAGCCAAGAGGGGTTGTCCTACGAGCAGTACTTC. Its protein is CASSQEGLSYEQYF.

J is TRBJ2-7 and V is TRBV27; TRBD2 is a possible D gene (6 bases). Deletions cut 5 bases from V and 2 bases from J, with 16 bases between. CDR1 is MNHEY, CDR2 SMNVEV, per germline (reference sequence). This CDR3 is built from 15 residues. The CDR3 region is CASSPEAGPPYEQYF. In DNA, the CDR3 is TGTGCCAGCAGTCCAGAAGCGGGCCCCCCCTACGAGCAGTACTTC.

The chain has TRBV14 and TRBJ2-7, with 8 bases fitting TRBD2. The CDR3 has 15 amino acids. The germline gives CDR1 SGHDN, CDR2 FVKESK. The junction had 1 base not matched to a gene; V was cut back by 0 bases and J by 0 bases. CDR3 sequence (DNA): TGTGCCAGCAGCCAAGATAGCGGGACCTCCTACGAGCAGTACTTC. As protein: CASSQDSGTSYEQYF. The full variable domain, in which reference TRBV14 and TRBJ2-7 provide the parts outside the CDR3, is EAGVTQFPSHSVIEKGQTVTLRCDPISGHDNLYWYRRVMGKEIKFLLHFVKESKQDESGMPNNRFLAERTGGTYSTLKVQPAELEDSGVYFCASSQDSGTSYEQYFGPGTRLTVT.